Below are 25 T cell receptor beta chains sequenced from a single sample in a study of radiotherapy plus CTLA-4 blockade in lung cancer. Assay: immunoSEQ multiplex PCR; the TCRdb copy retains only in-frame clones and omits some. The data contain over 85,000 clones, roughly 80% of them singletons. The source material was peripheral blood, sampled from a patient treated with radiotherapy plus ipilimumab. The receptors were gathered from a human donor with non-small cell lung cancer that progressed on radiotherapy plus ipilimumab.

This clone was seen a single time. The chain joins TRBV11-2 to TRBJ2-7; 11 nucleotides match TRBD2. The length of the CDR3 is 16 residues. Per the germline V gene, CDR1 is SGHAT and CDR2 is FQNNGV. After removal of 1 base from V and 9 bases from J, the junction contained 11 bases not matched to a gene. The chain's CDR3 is CASSLGVLAGGPGQYF. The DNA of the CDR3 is TGTGCCAGCAGCTTAGGGGTATTAGCGGGAGGGCCAGGGCAGTACTTC. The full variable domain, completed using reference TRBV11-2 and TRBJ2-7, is EAGVAQSPRYKIIEKRQSVAFWCNPISGHATLYWYQQILGQGPKLLIQFQNNGVVDDSQLPKDRFSAERLKGVDSTLKIQPAKLEDSAVYLCASSLGVLAGGPGQYFGPGTRLTVT.

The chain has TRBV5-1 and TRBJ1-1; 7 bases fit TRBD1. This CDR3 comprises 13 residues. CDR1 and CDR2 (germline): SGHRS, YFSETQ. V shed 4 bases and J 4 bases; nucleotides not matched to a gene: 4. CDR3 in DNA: TGCGCCAGCAGCCCACAGGGGCTCACTGAAGCTTTCTTT. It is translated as CASSPQGLTEAFF.

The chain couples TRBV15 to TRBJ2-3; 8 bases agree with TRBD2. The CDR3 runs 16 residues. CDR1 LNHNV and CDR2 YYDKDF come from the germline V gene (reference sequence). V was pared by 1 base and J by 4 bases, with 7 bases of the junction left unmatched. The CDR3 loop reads CATSRGTSLQADTQYF. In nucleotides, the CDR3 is TGTGCCACCAGCAGAGGGACTAGCTTGCAGGCAGATACGCAGTATTTT.

CDR3 sequence: CASSFGQATYEQYF. DNA for the CDR3: TGTGCCAGCAGTTTCGGACAGGCGACCTACGAGCAGTACTTC. This chain joins TRBV6-5 and TRBJ2-7; 7 nucleotides match TRBD1. This CDR3 contains 14 residues. Germline V gene lookup returns CDR1 MNHEY and CDR2 SVGAGI. After removal of 4 bases from V and 2 bases from J, the junction contained 5 bases not matched to a gene.

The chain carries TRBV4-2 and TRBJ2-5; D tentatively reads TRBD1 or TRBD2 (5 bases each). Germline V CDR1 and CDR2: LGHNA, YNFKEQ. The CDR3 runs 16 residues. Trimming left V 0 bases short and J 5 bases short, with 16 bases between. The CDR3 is CASSQDGAQNGETQYF. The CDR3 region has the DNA TGTGCCAGCAGCCAAGACGGGGCCCAAAACGGGGAGACCCAGTACTTC.

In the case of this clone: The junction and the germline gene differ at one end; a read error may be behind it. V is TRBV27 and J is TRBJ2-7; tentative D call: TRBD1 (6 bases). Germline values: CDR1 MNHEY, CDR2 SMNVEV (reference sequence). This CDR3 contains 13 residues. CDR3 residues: CAGSSNRANEQYF. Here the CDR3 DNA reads TGTGCCGGCAGCTCGAACAGGGCCAACGAGCAGTACTTC.

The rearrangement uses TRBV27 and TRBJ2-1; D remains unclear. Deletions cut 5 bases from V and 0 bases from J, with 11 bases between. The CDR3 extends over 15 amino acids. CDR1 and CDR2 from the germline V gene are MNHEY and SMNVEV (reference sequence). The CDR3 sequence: CASSLAPSSYNEQFF. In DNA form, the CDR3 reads TGTGCCAGCAGTCTGGCTCCGAGCTCCTACAATGAGCAGTTCTTC.

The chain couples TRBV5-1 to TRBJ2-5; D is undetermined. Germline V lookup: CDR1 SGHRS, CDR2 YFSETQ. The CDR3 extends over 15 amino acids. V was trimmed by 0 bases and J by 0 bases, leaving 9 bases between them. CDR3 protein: CASSLAGQNQETQYF. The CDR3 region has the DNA TGCGCCAGCAGCTTGGCCGGCCAGAACCAAGAGACCCAGTACTTC. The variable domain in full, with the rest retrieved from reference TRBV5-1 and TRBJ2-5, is KAGVTQTPRYLIKTRGQQVTLSCSPISGHRSVSWYQQTPGQGLQFLFEYFSETQRNKGNFPGRFSGRQFSNSRSEMNVSTLELGDSALYLCASSLAGQNQETQYFGPGTRLLVL.

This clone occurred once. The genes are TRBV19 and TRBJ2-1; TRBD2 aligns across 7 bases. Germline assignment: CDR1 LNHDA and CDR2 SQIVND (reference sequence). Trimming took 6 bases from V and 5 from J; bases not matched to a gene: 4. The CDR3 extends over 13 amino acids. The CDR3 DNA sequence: TGTGCCAGTAGGGGAGGGCTCCACAATGAGCAGTTCTTC. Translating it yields CASRGGLHNEQFF.

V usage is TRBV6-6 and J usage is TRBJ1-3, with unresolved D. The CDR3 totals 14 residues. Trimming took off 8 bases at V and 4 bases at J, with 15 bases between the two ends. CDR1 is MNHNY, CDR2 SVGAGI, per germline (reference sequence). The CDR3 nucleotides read TGTGCCAGCCTTGACGAGACAACCGGAAACACCATATATTTT. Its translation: CASLDETTGNTIYF.

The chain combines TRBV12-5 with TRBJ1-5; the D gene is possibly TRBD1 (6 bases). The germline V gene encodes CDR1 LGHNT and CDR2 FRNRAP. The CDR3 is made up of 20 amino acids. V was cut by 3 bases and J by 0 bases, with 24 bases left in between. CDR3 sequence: CASGFLLKHREGDSNQPQHF. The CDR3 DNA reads TGTGCTAGTGGTTTCCTCCTTAAACACAGGGAAGGGGATAGCAATCAGCCCCAGCATTTT.

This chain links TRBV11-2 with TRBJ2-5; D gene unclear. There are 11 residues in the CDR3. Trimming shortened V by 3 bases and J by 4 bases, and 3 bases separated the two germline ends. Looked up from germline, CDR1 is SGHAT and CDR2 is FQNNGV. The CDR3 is CASSFLETQYF. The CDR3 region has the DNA TGTGCCAGCAGCTTCCTAGAGACCCAGTACTTC.

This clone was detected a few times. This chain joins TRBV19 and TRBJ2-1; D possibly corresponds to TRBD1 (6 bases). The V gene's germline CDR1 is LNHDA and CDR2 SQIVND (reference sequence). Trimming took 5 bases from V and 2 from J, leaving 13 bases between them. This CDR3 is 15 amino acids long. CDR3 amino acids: CASSLVRGTYNEQFF. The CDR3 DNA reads TGTGCCAGTAGTTTGGTCAGGGGTACCTACAATGAGCAGTTCTTC.

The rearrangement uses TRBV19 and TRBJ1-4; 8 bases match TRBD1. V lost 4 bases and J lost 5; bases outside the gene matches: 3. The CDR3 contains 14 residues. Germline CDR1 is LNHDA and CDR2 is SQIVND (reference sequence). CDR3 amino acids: CASSRQGPNEKLFF. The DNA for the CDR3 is TGTGCCAGTAGTAGACAGGGGCCAAATGAAAAACTGTTTTTT.

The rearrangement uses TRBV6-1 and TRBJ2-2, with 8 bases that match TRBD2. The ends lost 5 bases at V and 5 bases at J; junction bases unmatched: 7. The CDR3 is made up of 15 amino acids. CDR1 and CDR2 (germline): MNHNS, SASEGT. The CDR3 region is CASSIGPGGTGELFF. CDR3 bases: TGTGCCAGCAGTATCGGGCCGGGGGGGACCGGGGAGCTGTTTTTT.

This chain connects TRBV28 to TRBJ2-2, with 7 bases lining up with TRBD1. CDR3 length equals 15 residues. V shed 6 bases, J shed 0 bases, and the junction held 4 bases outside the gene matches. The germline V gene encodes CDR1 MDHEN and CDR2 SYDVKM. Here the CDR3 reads CASRTGTANTGELFF. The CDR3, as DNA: TGTGCCAGCAGGACCGGGACAGCGAACACCGGGGAGCTGTTTTTT.

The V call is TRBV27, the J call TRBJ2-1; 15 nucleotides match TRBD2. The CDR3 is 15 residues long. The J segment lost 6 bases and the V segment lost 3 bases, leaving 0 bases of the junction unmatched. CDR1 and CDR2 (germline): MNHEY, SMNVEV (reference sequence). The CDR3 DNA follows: TGTGCCAGCAGTTTGGGACTAGCGGGAGGCAATGAGCAGTTCTTC. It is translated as CASSLGLAGGNEQFF.

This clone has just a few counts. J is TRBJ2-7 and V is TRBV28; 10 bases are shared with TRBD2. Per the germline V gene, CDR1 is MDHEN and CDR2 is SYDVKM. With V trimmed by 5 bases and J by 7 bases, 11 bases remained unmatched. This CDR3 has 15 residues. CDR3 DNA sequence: TGTGCCAGCAGTGAATCAGCGGGAGGGCGTCAAGAGCAGTACTTC. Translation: CASSESAGGRQEQYF.

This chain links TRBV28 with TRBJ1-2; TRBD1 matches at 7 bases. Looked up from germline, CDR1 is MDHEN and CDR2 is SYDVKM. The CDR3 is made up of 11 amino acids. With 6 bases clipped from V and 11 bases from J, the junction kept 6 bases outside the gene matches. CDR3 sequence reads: CASRLSRGYTF. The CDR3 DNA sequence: TGTGCCAGCAGGCTAAGCAGGGGGTACACCTTC.

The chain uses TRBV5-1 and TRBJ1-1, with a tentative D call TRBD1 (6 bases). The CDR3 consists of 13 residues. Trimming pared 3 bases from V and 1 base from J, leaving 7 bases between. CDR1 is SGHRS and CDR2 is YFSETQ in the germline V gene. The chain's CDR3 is CASSSGQNTEAFF. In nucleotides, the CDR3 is TGCGCCAGCAGCTCGGGACAGAACACTGAAGCTTTCTTT.

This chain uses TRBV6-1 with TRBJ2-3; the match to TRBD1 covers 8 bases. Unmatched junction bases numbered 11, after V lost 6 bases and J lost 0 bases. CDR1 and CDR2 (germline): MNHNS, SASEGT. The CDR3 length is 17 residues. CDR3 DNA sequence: TGTGCCAGCAGGGAAACGCAGGGGGCGTCTAGCACAGATACGCAGTATTTT. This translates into CASRETQGASSTDTQYF.

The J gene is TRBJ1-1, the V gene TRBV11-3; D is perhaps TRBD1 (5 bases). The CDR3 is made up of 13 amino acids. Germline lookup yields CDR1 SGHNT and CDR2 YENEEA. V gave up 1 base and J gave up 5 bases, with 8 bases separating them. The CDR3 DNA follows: TGTGCCAGCAGCTTAGGAGCAGGGACTGAAGCTTTCTTT. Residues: CASSLGAGTEAFF.

CDR3 sequence reads: CASNGPTVEQFF. The CDR3 DNA sequence: TGTGCCAGCAATGGCCCCACGGTTGAGCAGTTCTTC. The chain carries TRBV2 and TRBJ2-1; D unresolved. The CDR3 spans 12 residues. Germline CDR1 and CDR2: SNHLY and FYNNEI. V was pared by 7 bases and J by 9 bases, with 13 bases between.

The CDR3 coding sequence is TGTGCCTGGAACGCCAAGGGCACTGAAGCTTTCTTT. Translated: CAWNAKGTEAFF. V usage is TRBV30 and J usage is TRBJ1-1; no reliable D call. Trimming took 4 bases from V and 4 from J, leaving 10 bases between them. The CDR3 loop spans 12 amino acids. CDR1 and CDR2 from the germline V gene are GTSNPN and SVGIG (reference sequence).

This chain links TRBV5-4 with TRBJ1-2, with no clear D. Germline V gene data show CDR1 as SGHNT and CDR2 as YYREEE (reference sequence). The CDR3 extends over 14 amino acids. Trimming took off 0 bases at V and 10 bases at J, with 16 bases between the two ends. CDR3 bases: TGTGCCAGCAGCTTGGCCAAGGCGCCTACGTACTACACCTTC. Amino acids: CASSLAKAPTYYTF.